This TCR beta chain was observed in a study of T cells in Graves' hyperthyroidism and ophthalmopathy (dated by TCRdb to about 2019). About the study as a whole: Peripheral blood samples were taken at the time of initial diagnosis, prior to any treatment. After sampling, hyperthyroidism patients received methimazole starting at 30 mg daily, and ophthalmopathy patients received high-dose intravenous methylprednisolone. Thyroid tissue and blood T-cell repertoires from about six Graves' hyperthyroidism patients were also compared in the study. The paper reports TCR Vbeta CDR3 sequencing of roughly 140 peripheral blood samples: 43 ophthalmopathy, fewer than 85 hyperthyroidism and approximately 17 progressor patients. A discovery cohort of about a hundred patients, 43 with Graves' ophthalmopathy and 55 to 60 with stable Graves' hyperthyroidism, was used to find distinguishing TCR V-J signatures. Whether ophthalmopathy could be predicted prospectively was tested in an independent validation cohort made up of about 18 hyperthyroidism patients plus 17 patients who later progressed to ophthalmopathy. The roughly 91 discovery patients were randomly split 7:3 into training and test sets. What the authors observed across the whole study: Sample size was not statistically predetermined, and blinding of investigators to group allocation was not performed. In validation, progression to ophthalmopathy was predicted by the model with nearly 71% sensitivity and roughly 76% specificity, a median of around 5.9 months before onset. A model built on a 13 V-J signature distinguished ophthalmopathy from stable hyperthyroidism, reaching roughly 88% sensitivity and around 81% specificity in cross-validation and 80%/75% in testing. Most expanded thyroid clonotypes (frequency above 0.001) were also detected in blood, a finding suggesting that blood repertoires may reflect thyroid immune responses.

The sample holds a few counts of this clonotype. Its target antigen remains unknown. No much larger clone exists at a distance of one base, and base qualities are not known. The TCR beta CDR3 regions were amplified from the RNA transcripts. A first-round RT-PCR of the TCR CDR3 used the HTBI primer set with the Qiagen OneStep RT-PCR kit. The libraries were constructed in a second round of multiplex PCR and then size-selected and purified. The libraries were sequenced on an Illumina HiSeq2000 using paired-end 100 bp reads. On the authors' methods: Raw data were processed with SOAPnuke, discarding reads with adapters, uncalled bases, mean Phred below 15, or no exact constant-primer or identifier match. COPE v1.2.5 was used to merge the high-quality paired reads, and each unique nucleotide sequence was defined as a clonotype. Clonotypes were aligned to IMGT TRBV, TRBD and TRBJ reference segments using MiTCR v1.1. The analysis was restricted to V-J combinations with a frequency above 0.0001, which together covered 99% to 99.2% of the repertoires. A TCS score was defined as the ratio of F50 (clonal expansion) to E x V (chaos), with BLOSUM62-based TCRdist applied between CDR3 peptides within each V-J. Welch's t-statistics and random forest reduced 500 to 550 V-J features to 13, which were used in a naive Bayes classifier (R e1071). The similarity between thyroid and blood repertoires was quantified using the Morisita-Horn index. The raw public reads went through TCRdb reprocessing: fastp at Q25, MiXCR clone calling, in-frame beta chains kept. CDR3 protein sequences are deduplicated, and each keeps its most common genes and DNA. It is TCRdb's table, rather than the study itself, that gives the V and J calls and clone size. Within this sample are about 840,000 distinct CDR3 sequences, with around 39% of them counted one time only. Clones ranked in the top ten supply more than 7% of the sample.

Graves' hyperthyroidism was defined as stable when no progression to ophthalmopathy occurred over 18 months of follow-up. Hyperthyroidism patients were aged 18 to 65 years and newly diagnosed, with disease duration of less than 2 months. The study excluded patients with uncontrolled infections, other autoimmune diseases, pregnancy or lactation. Diagnoses relied on clinical symptoms, serum thyroxine and TRAb, thyroid ultrasound and orbital computed tomography. PBMCs were isolated from about 9.2 ml of fresh peripheral blood by Ficoll-Paque density gradient centrifugation. Total RNA was extracted with Trizol reagent, and quality was checked on an Agilent 2100 Bioanalyzer. The sample was blood. This receptor was obtained from a man younger than 35 with Graves' hyperthyroidism.

The DNA sequence is as follows: TGTGCCAGCTGTAGCGGAACTTTTTCCTACGAGCAGTACTTC. It codes for CASCSGTFSYEQYF. The chain couples TRBV12-3 or TRBV12-4 to TRBJ2-7; tentative D gene TRBD2, with 6 bases matching. V is clipped by 8 bases and J by 1 base, and the sequence between their germline boundaries is 15 bases long. Counted from cysteine to phenylalanine, this CDR3 has 14 amino acids. Of the read, only the CDR3 DNA is kept; its 42 bases are in frame from base 1.